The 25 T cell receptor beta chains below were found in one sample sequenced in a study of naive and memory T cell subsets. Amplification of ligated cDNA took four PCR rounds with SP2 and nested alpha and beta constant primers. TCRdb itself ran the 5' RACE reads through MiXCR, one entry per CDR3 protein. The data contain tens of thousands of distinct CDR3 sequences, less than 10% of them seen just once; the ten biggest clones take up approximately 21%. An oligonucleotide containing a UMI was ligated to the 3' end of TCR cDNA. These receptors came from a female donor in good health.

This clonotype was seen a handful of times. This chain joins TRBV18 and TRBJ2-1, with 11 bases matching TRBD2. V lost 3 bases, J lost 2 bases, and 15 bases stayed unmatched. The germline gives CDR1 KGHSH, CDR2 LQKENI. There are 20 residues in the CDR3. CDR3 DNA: TGTGCCAGCTCACCTCGAAGACTAGCGGGGCGCCCAGGGGCCTACAATGAGCAGTTCTTC. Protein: CASSPRRLAGRPGAYNEQFF.

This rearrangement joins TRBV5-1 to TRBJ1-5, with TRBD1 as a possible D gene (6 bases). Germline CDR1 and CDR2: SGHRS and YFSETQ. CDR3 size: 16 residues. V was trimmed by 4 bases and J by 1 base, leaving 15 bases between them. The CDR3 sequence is CASSTGTLSSNQPQHF. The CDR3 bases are TGCGCCAGCAGCACCGGGACACTGTCGAGCAATCAGCCCCAGCATTTT.

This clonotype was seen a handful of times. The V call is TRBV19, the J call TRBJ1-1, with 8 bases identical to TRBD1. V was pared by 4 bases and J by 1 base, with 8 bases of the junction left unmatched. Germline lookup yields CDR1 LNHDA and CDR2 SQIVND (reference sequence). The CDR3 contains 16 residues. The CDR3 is CASSTGQVPRNTEAFF. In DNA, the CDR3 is TGTGCCAGTAGTACGGGACAGGTTCCAAGGAACACTGAAGCTTTCTTT.

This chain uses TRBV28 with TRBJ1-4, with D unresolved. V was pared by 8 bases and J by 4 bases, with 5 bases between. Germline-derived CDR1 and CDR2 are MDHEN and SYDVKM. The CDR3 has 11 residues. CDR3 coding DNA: TGTGCCAGCGAAAGTAATGAAAAACTGTTTTTT. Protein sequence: CASESNEKLFF.

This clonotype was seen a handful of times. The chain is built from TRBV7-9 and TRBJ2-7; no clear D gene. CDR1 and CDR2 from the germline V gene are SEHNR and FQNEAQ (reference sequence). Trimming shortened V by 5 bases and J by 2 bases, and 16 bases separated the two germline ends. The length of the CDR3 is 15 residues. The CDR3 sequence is CASSPWTPSPYEQYF. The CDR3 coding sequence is TGTGCCAGCAGCCCTTGGACCCCGTCCCCCTACGAGCAGTACTTC.

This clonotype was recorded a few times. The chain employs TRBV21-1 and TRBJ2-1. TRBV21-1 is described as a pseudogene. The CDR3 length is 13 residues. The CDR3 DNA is TGTGCCAGCAGCACTAGGGACTACAATGAGCAGTTCTTC. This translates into CASSTRDYNEQFF.

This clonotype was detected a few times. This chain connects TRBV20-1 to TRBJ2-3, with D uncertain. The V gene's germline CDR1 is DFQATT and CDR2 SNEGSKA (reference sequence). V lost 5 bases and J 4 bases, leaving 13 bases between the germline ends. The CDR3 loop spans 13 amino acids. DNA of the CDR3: TGCAGTGCTCGGACCGATAGCCCAGATACGCAGTATTTT. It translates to CSARTDSPDTQYF.

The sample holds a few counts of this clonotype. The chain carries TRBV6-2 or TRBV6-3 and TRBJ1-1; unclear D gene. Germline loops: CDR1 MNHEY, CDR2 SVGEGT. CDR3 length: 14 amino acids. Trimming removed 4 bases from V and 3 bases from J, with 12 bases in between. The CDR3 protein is CASSSTPLDTEAFF. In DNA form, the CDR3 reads TGTGCCAGCAGTTCAACACCGTTGGACACTGAAGCTTTCTTT.

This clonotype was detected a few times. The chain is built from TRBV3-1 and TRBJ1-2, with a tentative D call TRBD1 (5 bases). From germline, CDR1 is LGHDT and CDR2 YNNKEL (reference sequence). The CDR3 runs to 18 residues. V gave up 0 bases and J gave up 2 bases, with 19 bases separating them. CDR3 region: CASSQDGAGLSPNYGYTF. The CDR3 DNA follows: TGTGCCAGCAGCCAAGATGGGGCAGGGTTGTCACCCAACTATGGCTACACCTTC.

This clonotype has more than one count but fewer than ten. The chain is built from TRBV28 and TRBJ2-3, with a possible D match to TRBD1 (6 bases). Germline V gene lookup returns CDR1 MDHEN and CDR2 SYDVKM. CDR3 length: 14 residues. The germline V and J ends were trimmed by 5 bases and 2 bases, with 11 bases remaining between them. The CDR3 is CASSPRTVTDTQYF. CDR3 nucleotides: TGTGCCAGCAGTCCCAGGACAGTCACAGATACGCAGTATTTT. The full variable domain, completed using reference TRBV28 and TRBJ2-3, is DVKVTQSSRYLVKRTGEKVFLECVQDMDHENMFWYRQDPGLGLRLIYFSYDVKMKEKGDIPEGYSVSREKKERFSLILESASTNQTSMYLCASSPRTVTDTQYFGPGTRLTVL.

The CDR3 DNA reads as TGTGCCAGCAGCTTAGGGCCTAGCGGTTACAATGAGCAGTTCTTC. Amino acid sequence: CASSLGPSGYNEQFF. The chain is built from TRBV11-3 and TRBJ2-1; TRBD2 matches 7 bases. The CDR3 covers 15 residues. From germline, CDR1 is SGHNT and CDR2 YENEEA. The V segment lost 1 base and the J segment 4 bases; nucleotides outside the gene matches: 4.

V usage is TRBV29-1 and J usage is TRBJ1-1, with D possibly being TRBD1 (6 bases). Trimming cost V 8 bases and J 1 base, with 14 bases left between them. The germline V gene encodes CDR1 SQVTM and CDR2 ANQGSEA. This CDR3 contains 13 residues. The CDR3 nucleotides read TGCAGCATCAACAGGGCGGGGAACACTGAAGCTTTCTTT. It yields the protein CSINRAGNTEAFF.

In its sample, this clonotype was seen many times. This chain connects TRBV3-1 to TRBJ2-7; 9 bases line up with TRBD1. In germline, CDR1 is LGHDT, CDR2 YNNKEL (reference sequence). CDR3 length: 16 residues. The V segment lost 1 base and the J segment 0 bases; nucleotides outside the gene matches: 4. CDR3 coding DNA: TGTGCCAGCAGCCAAGGAGGGACAGGGAACTCCTACGAGCAGTACTTC. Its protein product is CASSQGGTGNSYEQYF.

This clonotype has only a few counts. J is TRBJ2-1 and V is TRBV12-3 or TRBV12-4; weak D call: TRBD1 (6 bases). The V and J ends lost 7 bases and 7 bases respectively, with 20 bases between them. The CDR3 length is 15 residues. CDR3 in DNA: TGTGCCAGCACACCGGACAGTGCAGGGGAAAATGAGCAGTTCTTC. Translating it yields CASTPDSAGENEQFF.

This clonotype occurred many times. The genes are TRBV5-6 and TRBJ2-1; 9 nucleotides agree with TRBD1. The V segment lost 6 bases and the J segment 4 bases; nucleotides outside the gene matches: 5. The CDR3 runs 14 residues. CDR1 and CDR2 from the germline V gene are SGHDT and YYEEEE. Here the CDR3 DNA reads TGTGCCAGCACCGGGGACAGGGATTACAATGAGCAGTTCTTC. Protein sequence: CASTGDRDYNEQFF.

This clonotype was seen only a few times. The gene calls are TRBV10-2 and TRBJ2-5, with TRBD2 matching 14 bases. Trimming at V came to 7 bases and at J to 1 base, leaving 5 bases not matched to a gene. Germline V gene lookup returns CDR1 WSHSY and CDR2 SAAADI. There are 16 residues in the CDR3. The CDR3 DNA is TGCGCCAGCAAAGGACTAGCGGGGGGCCTCCAAGAGACCCAGTACTTC. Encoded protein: CASKGLAGGLQETQYF.

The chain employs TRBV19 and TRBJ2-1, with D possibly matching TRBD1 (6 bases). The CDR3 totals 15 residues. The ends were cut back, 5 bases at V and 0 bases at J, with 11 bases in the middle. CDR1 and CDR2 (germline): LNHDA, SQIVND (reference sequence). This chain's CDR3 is CASSSGTRSYNEQFF. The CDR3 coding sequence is TGTGCCAGTAGTTCCGGGACACGCTCCTACAATGAGCAGTTCTTC.

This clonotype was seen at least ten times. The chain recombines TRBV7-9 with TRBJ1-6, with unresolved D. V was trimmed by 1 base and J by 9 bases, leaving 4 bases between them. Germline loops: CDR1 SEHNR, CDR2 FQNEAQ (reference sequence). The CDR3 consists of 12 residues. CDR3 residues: CASSLVGSPLHF. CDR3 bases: TGTGCCAGCAGCTTAGTTGGTTCACCCCTCCACTTT.

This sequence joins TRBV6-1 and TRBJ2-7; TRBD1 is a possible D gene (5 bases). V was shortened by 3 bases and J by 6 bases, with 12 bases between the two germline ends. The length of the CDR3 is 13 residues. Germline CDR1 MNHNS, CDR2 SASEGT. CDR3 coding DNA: TGTGCCAGCAGTGACCAAAGGGGTCGCGAGCAGTACTTC. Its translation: CASSDQRGREQYF.

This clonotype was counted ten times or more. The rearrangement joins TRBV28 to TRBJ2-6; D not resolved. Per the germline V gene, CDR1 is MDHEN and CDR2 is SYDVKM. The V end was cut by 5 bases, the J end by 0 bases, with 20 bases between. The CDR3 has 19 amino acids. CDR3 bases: TGTGCCAGCAGTCCCCCCCATGACCTGTGGCCCTCTGGGGCCAACGTCCTGACTTTC. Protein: CASSPPHDLWPSGANVLTF. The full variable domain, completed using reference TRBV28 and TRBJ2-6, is DVKVTQSSRYLVKRTGEKVFLECVQDMDHENMFWYRQDPGLGLRLIYFSYDVKMKEKGDIPEGYSVSREKKERFSLILESASTNQTSMYLCASSPPHDLWPSGANVLTFGAGSRLTVL.

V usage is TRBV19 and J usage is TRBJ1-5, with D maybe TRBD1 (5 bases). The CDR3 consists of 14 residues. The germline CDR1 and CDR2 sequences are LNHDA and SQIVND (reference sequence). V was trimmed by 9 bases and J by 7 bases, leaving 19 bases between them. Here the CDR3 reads CARNPGRNGQPQHF. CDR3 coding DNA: TGTGCCAGAAACCCAGGGCGGAATGGCCAGCCCCAGCATTTT.

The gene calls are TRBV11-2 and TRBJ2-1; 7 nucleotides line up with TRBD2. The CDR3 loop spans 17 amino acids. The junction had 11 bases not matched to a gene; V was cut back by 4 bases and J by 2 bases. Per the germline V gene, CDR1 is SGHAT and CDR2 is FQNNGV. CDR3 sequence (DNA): TGTGCCAGCAGCTCACCTCGGGTAGCGGGTACCTACAATGAGCAGTTCTTC. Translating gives CASSSPRVAGTYNEQFF. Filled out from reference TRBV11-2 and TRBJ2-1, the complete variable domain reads EAGVAQSPRYKIIEKRQSVAFWCNPISGHATLYWYQQILGQGPKLLIQFQNNGVVDDSQLPKDRFSAERLKGVDSTLKIQPAKLEDSAVYLCASSSPRVAGTYNEQFFGPGTRLTVL.

The DNA of the CDR3 is TGTGCCAGCAGTCAGGGGGCCGGCACCGGGGAGCTGTTTTTT. Its translation: CASSQGAGTGELFF. The chain couples TRBV12-3 or TRBV12-4 to TRBJ2-2, with 8 bases identical to TRBD1. Losses at the gene ends were 5 bases for V and 4 bases for J; bases not matched to a gene: 3. The CDR3 is 14 residues long.

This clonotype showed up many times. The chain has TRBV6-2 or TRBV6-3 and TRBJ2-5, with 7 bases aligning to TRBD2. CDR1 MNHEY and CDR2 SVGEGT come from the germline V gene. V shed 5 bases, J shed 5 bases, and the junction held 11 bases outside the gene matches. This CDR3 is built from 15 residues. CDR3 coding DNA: TGTGCCAGCAGTCAGCGGGGCCACCCCTCGGAGACCCAGTACTTC. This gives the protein CASSQRGHPSETQYF.

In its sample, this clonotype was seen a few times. CDR3 DNA: TGTGCCAGCAGTGAACAACAGGGAAGGAACTACGAGCAGTACTTC. Residues: CASSEQQGRNYEQYF. The chain uses TRBV6-1 and TRBJ2-7; TRBD1 is a possible D gene (6 bases). This CDR3 is 15 amino acids long. Germline CDR1 MNHNS, CDR2 SASEGT. V dropped 2 bases and J dropped 3 bases, with 14 bases sitting between them.